Following are 10 T cell receptor beta chains from one sample sequenced in a study of blood T cell repertoires in COVID-19. The table came from immunoSEQ multiplex PCR; TCRdb's copy has only in-frame clones and leaves some out. The table includes over 150,000 clones, about 83% detected once. The sample comprised peripheral blood. The origin of the receptors is a woman aged 60-70 years with COVID-19, enrolled during active disease.

The J gene is TRBJ1-2, the V gene TRBV19; TRBD1 might be the D (6 bases). V shed 5 bases and J shed 8 bases, with 18 bases lying between them. The CDR3 is 14 residues long. Germline V gene sequence: CDR1 LNHDA, CDR2 SQIVND (reference sequence). The CDR3 loop is CASSPRRQAGGYTF. The CDR3 DNA is TGTGCCAGTAGTCCGCGAAGACAGGCCGGAGGCTACACCTTC. Together with reference TRBV19 and TRBJ1-2, the CDR3 gives the full variable domain: DGGITQSPKYLFRKEGQNVTLSCEQNLNHDAMYWYRQDPGQGLRLIYYSQIVNDFQKGDIAEGYSVSREKKESFPLTVTSAQKNPTAFYLCASSPRRQAGGYTFGSGTRLTVV.

The V and J genes are TRBV6-5 and TRBJ1-2; TRBD1 matches 7 bases. CDR1 MNHEY and CDR2 SVGAGI come from the germline V gene. V was clipped by 4 bases and J by 7 bases; unmatched bases: 6. There are 13 residues in the CDR3. As DNA, the CDR3 is TGTGCCAGCAGTTCCAGACAGGGTAGTGGCTACACCTTC. It specifies CASSSRQGSGYTF.

This clone was observed a few times. The chain employs TRBV5-1 and TRBJ2-1; 9 bases line up with TRBD2. The CDR3 covers 16 residues. Germline CDR1 is SGHRS and CDR2 is YFSETQ. V shed 5 bases and J 0 bases; nucleotides not matched to a gene: 6. For the CDR3, the DNA is TGCGCCAGCAGAGCTAGCGGGGTTAGCTCCTACAATGAGCAGTTCTTC. It encodes CASRASGVSSYNEQFF. Combining the CDR3 with reference TRBV5-1 and TRBJ2-1 gives the whole variable domain KAGVTQTPRYLIKTRGQQVTLSCSPISGHRSVSWYQQTPGQGLQFLFEYFSETQRNKGNFPGRFSGRQFSNSRSEMNVSTLELGDSALYLCASRASGVSSYNEQFFGPGTRLTVL.

On this clone: Other DNA sequences of this sample code for an identical CDR3. This chain links TRBV29-1 with TRBJ1-1, with no clear D. Looked up from germline, CDR1 is SQVTM and CDR2 is ANQGSEA. Between the trimmed V and J ends, which lost 1 base and 4 bases, there was a span of 7 bases. The CDR3 sequence is 12 residues long. The CDR3 nucleotides read TGCAGCGTTGAAGGCCGGGGCACTGAAGCTTTCTTT. Residues: CSVEGRGTEAFF.

This chain links TRBV5-1 with TRBJ1-1, with 9 nucleotides matching TRBD1. Per germline, CDR1 SGHRS and CDR2 YFSETQ. V lost 4 bases to trimming and J lost 7 bases; unmatched junction nucleotides: 11. The CDR3 consists of 15 residues. The CDR3 sequence: CASSPLGRDRDEAFF. DNA for the CDR3: TGCGCCAGCAGCCCCCTGGGGCGGGACAGGGATGAAGCTTTCTTT.

The V call is TRBV14, the J call TRBJ2-2; 9 bases agree with TRBD2. The CDR3 extends over 19 amino acids. CDR1 and CDR2 from the germline V gene are SGHDN and FVKESK. The V segment lost 4 bases and the J segment 0 bases; nucleotides outside the gene matches: 12. The CDR3 loop is CASSPLRGGWGPNTGELFF. The CDR3 DNA reads TGTGCCAGCAGCCCGCTGCGGGGGGGCTGGGGGCCGAACACCGGGGAGCTGTTTTTT.

The chain is built from TRBV19 and TRBJ2-5; the D gene is possibly TRBD2 (7 bases). This CDR3 is 11 amino acids long. CDR1 and CDR2 (germline): LNHDA, SQIVND (reference sequence). V lost 7 bases, J lost 7 bases, and 10 bases lay in between. DNA for the CDR3: TGTGCCAGTAAAAGGGGGGGGACCCAGTACTTC. Its translation: CASKRGGTQYF.

V is TRBV5-4 and J is TRBJ1-6; maybe TRBD1 (5 bases). The CDR3 sequence is 17 residues long. V dropped 4 bases and J dropped 0 bases, with 14 bases sitting between them. The germline V gene has CDR1 SGHNT and CDR2 YYREEE (reference sequence). CDR3 nucleotides: TGTGCCAGCAGCCCGGACACCCGGAGCTCCTATAATTCACCCCTCCACTTT. Protein sequence: CASSPDTRSSYNSPLHF.

The table lists this clone with a count of one. The chain is built from TRBV7-9 and TRBJ1-1; D not resolved. CDR1 and CDR2 from the germline V gene are SEHNR and FQNEAQ (reference sequence). Trimming removed 2 bases at V and 0 bases at J, with 10 bases between. The CDR3 runs to 15 residues. The CDR3 region is CASSLIRGMNTEAFF. The CDR3, as DNA: TGTGCCAGCAGCTTAATCCGGGGAATGAACACTGAAGCTTTCTTT.

The chain has TRBV25-1 and TRBJ2-5; 11 bases match TRBD2. The CDR3 is 16 residues long. The germline CDR1 and CDR2 sequences are MGHDK and SYGVNS. V shed 4 bases, J shed 4 bases, and the junction held 8 bases outside the gene matches. The CDR3 DNA is TGTGCCAGCAGTGCTTTAGCGGGAGGGATGAGAGAGACCCAGTACTTC. It yields the protein CASSALAGGMRETQYF.